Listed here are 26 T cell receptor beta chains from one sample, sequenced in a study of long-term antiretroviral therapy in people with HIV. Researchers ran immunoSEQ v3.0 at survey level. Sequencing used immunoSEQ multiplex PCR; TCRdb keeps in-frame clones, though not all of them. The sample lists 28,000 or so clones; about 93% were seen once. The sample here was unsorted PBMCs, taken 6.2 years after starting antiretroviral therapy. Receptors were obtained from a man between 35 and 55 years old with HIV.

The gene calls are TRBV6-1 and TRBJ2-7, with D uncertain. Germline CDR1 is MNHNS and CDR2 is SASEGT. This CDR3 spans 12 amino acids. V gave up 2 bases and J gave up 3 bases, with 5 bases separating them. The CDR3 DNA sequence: TGTGCCAGCAGTGAATTCGGCTACGAGCAGTACTTC. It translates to CASSEFGYEQYF.

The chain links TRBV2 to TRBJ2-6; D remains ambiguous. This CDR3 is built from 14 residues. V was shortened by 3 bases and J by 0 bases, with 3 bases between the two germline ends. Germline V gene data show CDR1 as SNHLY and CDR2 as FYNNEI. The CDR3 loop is CASSDSSGANVLTF. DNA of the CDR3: TGTGCCAGCAGTGACAGCTCTGGGGCCAACGTCCTGACTTTC.

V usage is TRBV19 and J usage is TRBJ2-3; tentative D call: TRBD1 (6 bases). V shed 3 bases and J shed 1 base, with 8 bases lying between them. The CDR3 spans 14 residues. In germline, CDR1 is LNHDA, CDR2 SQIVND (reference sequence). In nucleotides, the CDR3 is TGTGCCAGTAGTATCAAGGGGGGCACAGATACGCAGTATTTT. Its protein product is CASSIKGGTDTQYF.

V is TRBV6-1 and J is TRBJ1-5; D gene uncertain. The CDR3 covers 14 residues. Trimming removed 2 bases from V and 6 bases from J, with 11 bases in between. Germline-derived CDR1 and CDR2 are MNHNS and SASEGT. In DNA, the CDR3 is TGTGCCAGCAGTGAAATAGAGTGGAGTCAGCCCCAGCATTTT. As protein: CASSEIEWSQPQHF.

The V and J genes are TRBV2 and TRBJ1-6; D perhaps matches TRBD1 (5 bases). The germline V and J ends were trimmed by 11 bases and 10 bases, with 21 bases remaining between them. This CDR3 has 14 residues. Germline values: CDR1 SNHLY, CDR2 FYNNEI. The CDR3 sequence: CAGGESGSISPLHF. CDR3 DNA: TGTGCCGGAGGGGAGTCGGGAAGCATCTCACCCCTCCACTTT.

The CDR3 loop reads CASSVGPAGGSSYNEQFF. DNA of the CDR3: TGTGCCAGCAGCGTAGGTCCCGCGGGGGGGAGCTCCTACAATGAGCAGTTCTTC. The chain carries TRBV9 and TRBJ2-1, with TRBD2 matching 9 bases. The CDR3 loop spans 18 amino acids. Germline assignment: CDR1 SGDLS and CDR2 YYNGEE. J was trimmed by 0 bases and V by 0 bases; bases with no gene match: 7.

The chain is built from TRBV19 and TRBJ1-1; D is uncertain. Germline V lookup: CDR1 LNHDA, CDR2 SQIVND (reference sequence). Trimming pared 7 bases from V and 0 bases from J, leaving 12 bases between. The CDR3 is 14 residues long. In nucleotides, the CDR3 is TGTGCCAGTACGTCAGGATGGATGAACACTGAAGCTTTCTTT. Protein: CASTSGWMNTEAFF.

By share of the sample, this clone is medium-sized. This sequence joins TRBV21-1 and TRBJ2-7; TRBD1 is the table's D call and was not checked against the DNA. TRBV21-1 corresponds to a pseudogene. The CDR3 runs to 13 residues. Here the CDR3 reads CASSRDKTYEQYF. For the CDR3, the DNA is TGTGCCAGCAGCAGGGACAAGACCTACGAGCAGTACTTC.

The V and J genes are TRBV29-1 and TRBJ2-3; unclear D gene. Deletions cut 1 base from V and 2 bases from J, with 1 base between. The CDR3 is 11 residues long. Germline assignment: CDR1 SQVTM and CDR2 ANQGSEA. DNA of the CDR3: TGCAGCGTTGAAGTCACAGATACGCAGTATTTT. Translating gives CSVEVTDTQYF.

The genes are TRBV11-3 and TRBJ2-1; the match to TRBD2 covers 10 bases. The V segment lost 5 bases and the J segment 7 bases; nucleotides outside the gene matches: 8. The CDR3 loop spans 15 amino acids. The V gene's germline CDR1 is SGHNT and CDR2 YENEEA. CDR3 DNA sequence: TGTGCCAGCAGCGTCGCTAGCGGGAGTGGGAATGAGCAGTTCTTC. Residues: CASSVASGSGNEQFF.

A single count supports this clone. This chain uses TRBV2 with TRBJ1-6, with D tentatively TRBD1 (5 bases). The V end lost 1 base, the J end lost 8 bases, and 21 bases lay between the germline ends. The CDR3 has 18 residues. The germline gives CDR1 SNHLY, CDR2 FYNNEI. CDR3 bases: TGTGCCAGCAGTGAAGTATATGTTGGGGAACAGGTCGATTCACCCCTCCACTTT. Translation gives CASSEVYVGEQVDSPLHF. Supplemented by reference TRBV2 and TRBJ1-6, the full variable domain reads EPEVTQTPSHQVTQMGQEVILRCVPISNHLYFYWYRQILGQKVEFLVSFYNNEISEKSEIFDDQFSVERPDGSNFTLKIRSTKLEDSAMYFCASSEVYVGEQVDSPLHFGNGTRLTVT.

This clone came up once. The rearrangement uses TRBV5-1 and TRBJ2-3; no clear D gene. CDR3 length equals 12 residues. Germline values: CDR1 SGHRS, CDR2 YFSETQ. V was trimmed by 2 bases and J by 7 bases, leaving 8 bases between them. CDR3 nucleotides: TGCGCCAGCAGCTTCATGGGTAATACGCAGTATTTT. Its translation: CASSFMGNTQYF.

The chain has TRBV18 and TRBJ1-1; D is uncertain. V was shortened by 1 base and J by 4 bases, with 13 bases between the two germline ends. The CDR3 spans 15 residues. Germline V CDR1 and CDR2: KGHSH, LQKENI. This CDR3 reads CASSPRKLQATEAFF. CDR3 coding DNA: TGTGCCAGCTCACCACGGAAACTCCAGGCCACTGAAGCTTTCTTT.

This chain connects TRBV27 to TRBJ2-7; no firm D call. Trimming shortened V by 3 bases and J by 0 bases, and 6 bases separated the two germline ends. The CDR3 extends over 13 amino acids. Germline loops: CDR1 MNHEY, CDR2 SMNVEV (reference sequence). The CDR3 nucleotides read TGTGCCAGCAGTTTTTCTAGCTCCTACGAGCAGTACTTC. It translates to CASSFSSSYEQYF.

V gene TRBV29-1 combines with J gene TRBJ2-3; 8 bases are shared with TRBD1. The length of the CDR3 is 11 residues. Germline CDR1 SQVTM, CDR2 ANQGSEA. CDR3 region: CSDRVTDTQYF. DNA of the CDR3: TGCTCGGACAGGGTGACAGATACGCAGTATTTT.

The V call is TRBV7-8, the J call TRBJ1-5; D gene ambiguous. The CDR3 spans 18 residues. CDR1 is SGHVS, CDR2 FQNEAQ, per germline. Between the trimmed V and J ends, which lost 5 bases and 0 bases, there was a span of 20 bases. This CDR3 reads CASSPSSHFMYSNQPQHF. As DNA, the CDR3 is TGTGCCAGCAGCCCCTCCTCCCACTTTATGTATAGCAATCAGCCCCAGCATTTT.

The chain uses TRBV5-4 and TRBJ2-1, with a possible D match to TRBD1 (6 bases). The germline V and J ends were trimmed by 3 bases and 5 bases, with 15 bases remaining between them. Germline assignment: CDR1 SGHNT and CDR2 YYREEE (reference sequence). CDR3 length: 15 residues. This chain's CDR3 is CASSSVDSQNNEQFF. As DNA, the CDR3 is TGTGCCAGCAGCTCGGTGGACAGTCAGAACAATGAGCAGTTCTTC.

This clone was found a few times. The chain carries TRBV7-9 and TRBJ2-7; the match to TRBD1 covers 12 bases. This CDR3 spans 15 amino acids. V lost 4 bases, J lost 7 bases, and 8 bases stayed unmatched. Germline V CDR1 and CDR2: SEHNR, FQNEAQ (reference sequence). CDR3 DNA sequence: TGTGCCAGCAGCTCTCGGGACAGGGGGCTGGAAGAGCAGTACTTC. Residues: CASSSRDRGLEEQYF.

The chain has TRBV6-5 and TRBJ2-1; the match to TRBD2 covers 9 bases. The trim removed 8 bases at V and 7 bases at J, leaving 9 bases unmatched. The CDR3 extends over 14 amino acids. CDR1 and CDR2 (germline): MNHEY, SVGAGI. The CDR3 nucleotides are TGTGCCAGCGCTTTGGCGGGGGGGGAGAATGAGCAGTTCTTC. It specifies CASALAGGENEQFF.

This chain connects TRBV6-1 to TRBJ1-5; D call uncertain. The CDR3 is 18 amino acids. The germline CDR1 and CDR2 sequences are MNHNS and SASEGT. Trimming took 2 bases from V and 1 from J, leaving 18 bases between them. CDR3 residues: CASSETAPGSNSNQPQHF. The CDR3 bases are TGTGCCAGCAGTGAAACTGCGCCGGGCTCAAACAGCAATCAGCCCCAGCATTTT.

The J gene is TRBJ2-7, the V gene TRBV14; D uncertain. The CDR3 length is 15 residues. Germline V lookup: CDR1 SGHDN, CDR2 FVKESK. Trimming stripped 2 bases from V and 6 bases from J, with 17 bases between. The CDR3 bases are TGTGCCAGCAGCCAAAAGGGAATCCTCCCTCTCGAGCAGTACTTC. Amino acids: CASSQKGILPLEQYF.

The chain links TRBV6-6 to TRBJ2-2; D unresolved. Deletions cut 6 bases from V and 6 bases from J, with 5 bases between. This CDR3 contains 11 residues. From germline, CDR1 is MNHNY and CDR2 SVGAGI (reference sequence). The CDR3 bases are TGTGCCAGCAGCTCCGCCGGGGAGCTGTTTTTT. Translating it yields CASSSAGELFF.

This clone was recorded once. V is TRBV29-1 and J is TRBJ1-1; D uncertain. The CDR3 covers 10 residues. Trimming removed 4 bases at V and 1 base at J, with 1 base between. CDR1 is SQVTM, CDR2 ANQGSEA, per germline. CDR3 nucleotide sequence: TGCAGCGTTGGGAACACTGAAGCTTTCTTT. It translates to CSVGNTEAFF.

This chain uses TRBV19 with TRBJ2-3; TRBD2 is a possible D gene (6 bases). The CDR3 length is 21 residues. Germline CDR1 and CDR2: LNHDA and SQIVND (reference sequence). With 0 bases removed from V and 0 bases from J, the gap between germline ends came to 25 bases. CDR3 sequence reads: CASSIDWAGTASTRSTDTQYF. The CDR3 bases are TGTGCCAGTAGTATAGACTGGGCGGGAACCGCTAGCACAAGAAGCACAGATACGCAGTATTTT.

The CDR3: CASRPGGDEQYF. CDR3 nucleotides: TGTGCCAGCAGACCCGGGGGCGACGAGCAGTACTTC. The chain has TRBV6-1 and TRBJ2-7; either TRBD1 or TRBD2 may supply D (6 bases each). CDR3 length: 12 amino acids. The V gene lost 6 bases and the J gene lost 5 bases, with 11 bases spanning the gap. Looked up from germline, CDR1 is MNHNS and CDR2 is SASEGT.

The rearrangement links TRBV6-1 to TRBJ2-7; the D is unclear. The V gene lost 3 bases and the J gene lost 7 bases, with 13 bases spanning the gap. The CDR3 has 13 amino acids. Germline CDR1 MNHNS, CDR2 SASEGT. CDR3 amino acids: CASSESRGTEQYF. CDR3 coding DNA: TGTGCCAGCAGTGAGAGCAGAGGTACGGAGCAGTACTTC.